This entry lists 7 T cell receptor beta chains sequenced from one sample in a study of tissue T cells after allogeneic stem cell transplantation. The sample's time point: mouse harvest day 7 after allogeneic transplant. The graft held 10^6 splenic CD5+ T cells and 10^7 T-cell-depleted bone marrow cells. Profiling relied on immunoSEQ multiplex PCR, and the TCRdb table lists in-frame clones only, not all of them. The repertoire consists of around 3,900 clones, with approximately 53% occurring once and the leading ten covering over 9.5%. The material sequenced was lymph node tissue. The receptors come from a female BALB/c mouse given C57BL/6 T cells with graft-versus-host disease after an allogeneic hematopoietic cell transplant.

With regard to this clone: Gene names are the mouse ones. The read terminates 1 residue before the CDR3 end, so the remaining end is supplied by the germline J gene. V gene TRBV26 combines with J gene TRBJ1-4; possibly TRBD1 for D (6 bases). This CDR3 comprises 14 residues. CDR1 is KGHPV and CDR2 is FQNQEV in the germline V gene (reference sequence). Trimming removed 6 bases at V and 0 bases at J, with 8 bases between. This CDR3 reads CASSGQISNERLFF. The part of the CDR3 DNA that was read is TGTGCCAGCAGCGGACAGATTTCCAACGAAAGATTATTT.

As for this clone: Genes and germline are mouse. The read ends 1 residue early relative to the CDR3; the germline J gene fills the gap. V is TRBV31 and J is TRBJ2-4; 8 bases match TRBD2. CDR3 size: 12 residues. Germline trimming cut 7 bases from V and 4 bases from J; bases unmatched to any gene: 4. Germline V gene lookup returns CDR1 GKSSPN and CDR2 SITVG. CDR3 sequence: CAFLGGENTLYF. The covered CDR3 bases are TGTGCCTTCCTGGGGGGAGAAAACACCTTGTAC.

A remark on this clone: The gene names here belong to mouse. From the germline J gene comes the end of the CDR3, since the read stops 1 residue before it. The chain carries TRBV13-3 and TRBJ2-7, with D maybe TRBD2 (7 bases). CDR1 and CDR2 from the germline V gene are NNHDY and SYVADS. Trimming pared 0 bases from V and 3 bases from J, leaving 13 bases between. This CDR3 is 15 amino acids long. Incomplete CDR3 DNA: TGTGCCAGCAGTGATGCGTTTGGGGGGCGCTATGAACAGTAC. Encoded protein: CASSDAFGGRYEQY. In full, the CDR3 reads CASSDAFGGRYEQYF.

A word on this clone: The gene names given are mouse names. The read gets to within 1 residue of the CDR3 end, and the germline J gene fills in the rest. The chain recombines TRBV26 with TRBJ2-3; D is tentatively TRBD1 or TRBD2 (5 bases each). This CDR3 is 15 amino acids long. Trimming took 0 bases from V and 0 from J, leaving 7 bases between them. Germline V CDR1 and CDR2: KGHPV, FQNQEV (reference sequence). Partial CDR3 DNA: TGTGCCAGCAGTCTGTCCGGGGGTAGTGCAGAAACGCTGTAT. As protein: CASSLSGGSAETLY. The whole CDR3 region reads CASSLSGGSAETLYF.

On this clone: Mouse gene names and germline throughout. The sequenced fragment ends 1 residue before the CDR3 boundary, so the rest is inferred from the germline J gene. The genes are TRBV2 and TRBJ2-7; 7 nucleotides line up with TRBD2. CDR3 size: 13 residues. The V and J ends lost 3 bases and 4 bases, in that order; junction bases with no gene match: 3. Germline V lookup: CDR1 LGHNA, CDR2 YSYQKL. The CDR3 DNA, read in part, is TGTGCCAGCAGCCAGGGGGGGGTTTATGAACAGTAC. Amino acids: CASSQGGVYEQY. The whole CDR3 protein is CASSQGGVYEQYF.

The sample holds a few counts of this clone. Here the gene names and germline are mouse. The missing CDR3 end, 1 residue past where the read stops, is filled in from the germline J gene. This sequence joins TRBV26 and TRBJ1-4; D remains unclear. The CDR3 sequence is 15 residues long. Trimming took off 4 bases at V and 1 base at J, with 10 bases between the two ends. Germline CDR1 reads KGHPV; CDR2 reads FQNQEV (reference sequence). Partial CDR3 DNA: TGTGCCAGCAGTCGCCGACATAATTCCAACGAAAGATTATTT. It specifies CASSRRHNSNERLF. The full CDR3 protein is CASSRRHNSNERLFF.

For this clone: The genes are named according to mouse. The CDR3 is CASSFYWGGAAEQFF. The sequenced part of the CDR3 DNA is TGTGCCAGCAGCTTCTACTGGGGGGGCGCAGCTGAGCAGTTC. The chain combines TRBV3 with TRBJ2-1; 11 bases fit TRBD2. The read halts 1 residue ahead of the CDR3 end, with the missing end drawn from the germline J gene. The germline V gene has CDR1 SNHLY and CDR2 FYNGKV (reference sequence). This CDR3 has 15 residues. The junction had 5 bases not matched to a gene; V was cut back by 3 bases and J by 7 bases.